The entry below gives a single T cell receptor (beta chain) sequence along with its context. Its target is unknown. TCRdb recomputed calls from the 5' RACE reads with MiXCR, one row per CDR3 protein. The table has 10,000 to 12,000 distinct CDR3 sequences, approximately 22% seen once. These data come from a study of neurological immune-mediated disorders. Study information: Among the approximately 35 patients with multiple sclerosis, 31 were relapsing-remitting, while 3 were secondary progressive. General study findings and limits: On phylogenetic grouping, the repertoires of 18 of 34 multiple sclerosis patients fell within one related-CDR3 cluster, constituting a possible signature. Private repertoires in all groups were suggested by the absence of shared CDR3 amino acid sequences among expanded clones across subjects.

The germline V and J ends were trimmed by 3 bases and 8 bases, with 11 bases remaining between them. CDR1 DFQATT and CDR2 SNEGSKA come from the germline V gene (reference sequence). CDR3 size: 12 residues. Specimen: CD8+ T cells from blood. The receptor was derived from a woman in her forties with multiple sclerosis. The V and J genes are TRBV20-1 and TRBJ2-1; no reliable D call. CDR3 nucleotide sequence: TGCAGTGCTAGGCGTCTTCCCCATGAGCAGTTCTTC. This sequence encodes CSARRLPHEQFF.